The 16 T cell receptor beta chains given below trace back to one sample, sequenced in a study of blood T cell repertoires in COVID-19. Clones were sequenced by immunoSEQ multiplex PCR, and TCRdb holds only the in-frame ones, with some missing. The sample shows about 130,000 clones, roughly 80% of them seen only once. The sample comprised peripheral blood. The receptors were sampled from a woman aged 80 or older with acute or convalescent COVID-19.

The genes are TRBV14 and TRBJ2-7; TRBD1 agrees at 9 bases. The germline V gene encodes CDR1 SGHDN and CDR2 FVKESK. Losses at the gene ends were 5 bases for V and 10 bases for J; bases not matched to a gene: 12. CDR3 length: 14 amino acids. The CDR3 here is CASSSRDRDREQYF. The CDR3 DNA follows: TGTGCCAGCAGCTCCCGGGACAGGGATAGAGAACAGTACTTC.

The CDR3: CASCPLGGLADTQYF. CDR3 sequence (DNA): TGTGCCAGTTGCCCCCTCGGGGGTCTCGCAGATACGCAGTATTTT. The rearrangement uses TRBV19 and TRBJ2-3; maybe TRBD2 (6 bases). The V and J ends lost 8 bases and 4 bases respectively, with 19 bases between them. Germline CDR1 and CDR2: LNHDA and SQIVND (reference sequence). The CDR3 has 15 amino acids.

The chain couples TRBV7-9 to TRBJ2-7; TRBD1 aligns across 9 bases. With V trimmed by 5 bases and J by 4 bases, 6 bases remained unmatched. The CDR3 runs 14 residues. CDR1 SEHNR and CDR2 FQNEAQ come from the germline V gene (reference sequence). The CDR3 bases are TGTGCCAGCAGCAGGACAGGGGTTGATTACGAGCAGTACTTC. Translation: CASSRTGVDYEQYF.

This chain joins TRBV5-1 and TRBJ1-1; TRBD1 might be the D (5 bases). Trimming left V 3 bases short and J 3 bases short, with 9 bases between. CDR3 size: 13 residues. Per germline, CDR1 SGHRS and CDR2 YFSETQ. CDR3 in amino acids: CASSSRGDTEAFF. Here the CDR3 DNA reads TGCGCCAGCAGCTCTCGGGGGGACACTGAAGCTTTCTTT.

This clone was seen more than once but under ten times. V gene TRBV3-1 (or the pseudogene TRBV3-2) combines with J gene TRBJ2-3; D is perhaps TRBD1 (5 bases). V was trimmed by 0 bases and J by 8 bases, leaving 15 bases between them. This CDR3 has 15 residues. Germline CDR1 is LGHDT and CDR2 is YNNKEL (reference sequence). CDR3: CASSQDPRVRGTQYF. DNA for the CDR3: TGTGCCAGCAGCCAAGACCCCAGGGTTAGGGGTACGCAGTATTTT.

This clone was counted once. The gene calls are TRBV7-2 and TRBJ1-2; maybe TRBD1 (6 bases). Looked up from germline, CDR1 is SGHTA and CDR2 is FQGNSA. This CDR3 region has 16 residues. Deletions cut 1 base from V and 5 bases from J, with 17 bases between. DNA for the CDR3: TGTGCCAGCAGCTTAGTGAGGACAGATGGCCGATATGGCTACACCTTC. Translating it yields CASSLVRTDGRYGYTF.

The chain joins TRBV3-1 (or the pseudogene TRBV3-2) to TRBJ1-3, with 7 nucleotides matching TRBD1. Germline V gene sequence: CDR1 LGHDT, CDR2 YNNKEL (reference sequence). V shed 8 bases, J shed 4 bases, and the junction held 5 bases outside the gene matches. The CDR3 covers 13 residues. The CDR3 sequence is CASATGAGNTIYF. Here the CDR3 DNA reads TGTGCCAGCGCTACAGGGGCGGGAAACACCATATATTTT.

This sequence joins TRBV2 and TRBJ1-4; 10 positions agree with TRBD1. J gave up 7 bases and V 4 bases, and 9 bases lay outside the gene matches. The CDR3 covers 16 residues. CDR1 is SNHLY, CDR2 FYNNEI, per germline. The CDR3 sequence: CASSATGGGIGEKLFF. CDR3 coding DNA: TGTGCCAGCAGTGCGACAGGGGGCGGGATTGGTGAAAAACTGTTTTTT. Together with reference TRBV2 and TRBJ1-4, the CDR3 gives the full variable domain: EPEVTQTPSHQVTQMGQEVILRCVPISNHLYFYWYRQILGQKVEFLVSFYNNEISEKSEIFDDQFSVERPDGSNFTLKIRSTKLEDSAMYFCASSATGGGIGEKLFFGSGTQLSVL.

J is TRBJ1-2 and V is TRBV6-5, with TRBD1 matching 9 bases. The germline V gene has CDR1 MNHEY and CDR2 SVGAGI. Trimming at V came to 5 bases and at J to 11 bases, leaving 6 bases not matched to a gene. This CDR3 contains 12 residues. The CDR3 loop is CASSPGQGRYTF. CDR3 in DNA: TGTGCCAGCAGTCCGGGACAGGGACGGTACACCTTC.

DNA for the CDR3: TGTGCCAGCAATTTGGGACAGGGGGAAAACCAGCCCCAGCATTTT. It yields the protein CASNLGQGENQPQHF. The chain has TRBV6-5 and TRBJ1-5; 11 bases are a match to TRBD1. V lost 7 bases to trimming and J lost 7 bases; unmatched junction nucleotides: 9. The CDR3 is 15 amino acids. CDR1 and CDR2 (germline): MNHEY, SVGAGI.

The rearrangement uses TRBV9 and TRBJ2-5, with 8 nucleotides matching TRBD2. The ends lost 2 bases at V and 7 bases at J; junction bases unmatched: 7. Germline assignment: CDR1 SGDLS and CDR2 YYNGEE. The CDR3 has 14 residues. The DNA for the CDR3 is TGTGCCAGCAGCGTTGGGGGCGGGGGGACGACCCAGTACTTC. It yields the protein CASSVGGGGTTQYF.

The V and J genes are TRBV30 and TRBJ2-7; TRBD1 agrees at 7 bases. The CDR3 extends over 12 amino acids. Trimming at V came to 7 bases and at J to 6 bases, leaving 9 bases not matched to a gene. Germline-derived CDR1 and CDR2 are GTSNPN and SVGIG (reference sequence). The CDR3 region is CASDRVRGEQYF. The CDR3 nucleotides read TGTGCCTCTGACAGGGTCCGTGGCGAGCAGTACTTC.

The CDR3, as DNA: TGTGCCACCAGTTTAGTCCAAGGTCCGGGGAACACTGAAGCTTTCTTT. Amino acids: CATSLVQGPGNTEAFF. This chain joins TRBV15 and TRBJ1-1; D gene ambiguous. The V gene lost 6 bases and the J gene lost 1 base, with 18 bases spanning the gap. The CDR3 spans 16 residues. Germline V gene data show CDR1 as LNHNV and CDR2 as YYDKDF (reference sequence). Together with reference TRBV15 and TRBJ1-1, the CDR3 gives the full variable domain: DAMVIQNPRYQVTQFGKPVTLSCSQTLNHNVMYWYQQKSSQAPKLLFHYYDKDFNNEADTPDNFQSRRPNTSFCFLDIRSPGLGDTAMYLCATSLVQGPGNTEAFFGQGTRLTVV.

The J gene is TRBJ1-2, the V gene TRBV2; 7 nucleotides line up with TRBD1. This CDR3 contains 13 residues. J gave up 4 bases and V 4 bases, and 3 bases lay outside the gene matches. Per the germline V gene, CDR1 is SNHLY and CDR2 is FYNNEI. The CDR3 sequence is CASSGQGLYGYTF. The DNA of the CDR3 is TGTGCCAGCAGTGGACAGGGCCTCTATGGCTACACCTTC.

This clone was picked up a small number of times. CDR3 coding DNA: TGCGCCAGCAGCCCCGAGGGAGTAAAGGTCACCGGGGAGCTGTTTTTT. Translation gives CASSPEGVKVTGELFF. V usage is TRBV5-1 and J usage is TRBJ2-2, with a tentative D call TRBD2 (5 bases). The V and J ends lost 4 bases and 4 bases respectively, with 17 bases between them. The CDR3 spans 16 residues. The germline V gene has CDR1 SGHRS and CDR2 YFSETQ. Complete variable domain (other parts from reference TRBV5-1 and TRBJ2-2): KAGVTQTPRYLIKTRGQQVTLSCSPISGHRSVSWYQQTPGQGLQFLFEYFSETQRNKGNFPGRFSGRQFSNSRSEMNVSTLELGDSALYLCASSPEGVKVTGELFFGEGSRLTVL.

The J gene is TRBJ1-2, the V gene TRBV5-1, with D unclear. CDR1 is SGHRS and CDR2 is YFSETQ in the germline V gene. V lost 0 bases and J lost 4, with 10 bases in between. The CDR3 has 14 amino acids. CDR3 sequence (DNA): TGCGCCAGCAGCTTGGCAGGCAGAACCTATGGCTACACCTTC. Residues: CASSLAGRTYGYTF.